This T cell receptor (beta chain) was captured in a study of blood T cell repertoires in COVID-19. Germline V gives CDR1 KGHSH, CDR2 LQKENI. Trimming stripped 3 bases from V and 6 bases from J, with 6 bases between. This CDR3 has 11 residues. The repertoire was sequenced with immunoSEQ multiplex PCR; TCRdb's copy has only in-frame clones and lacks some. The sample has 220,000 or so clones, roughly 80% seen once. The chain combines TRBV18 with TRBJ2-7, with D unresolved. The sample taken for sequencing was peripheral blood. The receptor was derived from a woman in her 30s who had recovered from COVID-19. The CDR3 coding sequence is TGTGCCAGCTCACCCTCGGGCGAGCAGTACTTC. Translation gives CASSPSGEQYF.